Listed here are 27 T cell receptor delta chains from one sample, sequenced in a study of γδ T cells in repeated Plasmodium falciparum infection. TCRdb called clones anew from the multiplex PCR reads with CATT. The sample carries tens of thousands of delta-chain clones, approximately 0.96% recorded once. Gammadelta T cells were flow-sorted from PBMC into Vgamma9/Vdelta2+ and Vdelta2-negative populations for bulk analysis. Material: gamma-delta T cells from blood. The receptors derive from a pool of human donors (malaria-infected and uninfected, not separated).

Remarks on this clone: The amino acid sequence in TCRdb belongs to a much larger clone and departs from this DNA's translation at residue 7, likely a sequencing read error; the sequence shown is translated from the DNA. This rearrangement joins TRDV3 to TRDJ1; 8 bases are a match to TRDD3. Looked up from germline, CDR1 is TVYSNPD and CDR2 is GDNSRS (reference sequence). The ends lost 0 bases at V and 0 bases at J; junction bases unmatched: 30. The CDR3 covers 23 residues. CDR3 sequence (DNA): TGTGCCTTTAGAGGGGTTAAGTCGGGCCTACAGGGTGGGGGATTACTGTACACCGATAAACTCATCTTT. It yields the protein CAFRGVKSGLQGGGLLYTDKLIF.

The sample holds many counts of this clone. A read error is the likely source, as a far larger clone sits one nucleotide away. The sample holds other DNA sequences that translate to the same CDR3. The V and J genes are TRDV3 and TRDJ1, with 12 bases identical to TRDD3. Germline V gives CDR1 TVYSNPD, CDR2 GDNSRS (reference sequence). This CDR3 contains 15 residues. DNA of the CDR3: TGTGCCTCCTGGGGGATACGAACTAACACCGACAAACTCATCTTT. Its protein is CASWGIRTNTDKLIF. Supplemented by reference TRDV3 and TRDJ1, the full variable domain reads CDKVTQSSPDQTVASGSEVVLLCTYDTVYSNPDLFWYRIRPDYSFQFVFYGDNSRSEGADFTQGRFSVKHILTQKAFHLVISPVRTEDSATYYCASWGIRTNTDKLIFGKGTRVTVEP.

Concerning this clone itself: TCRdb pairs this DNA with a much larger clone's protein that differs at residue 15, likely a read error; the protein shown was translated from the DNA. J is TRDJ1 and V is TRDV2, with 9 nucleotides matching TRDD3. Matching the DNA to germline supplied the J gene, which TCRdb does not give. The CDR3 consists of 22 residues. The V gene's germline CDR1 is GEAIGNYY and CDR2 EKD. The V and J ends lost 3 bases and 0 bases, in that order; junction bases with no gene match: 25. The CDR3, as DNA: TGTGCCTGTGACGAAATTACAACACTGACTGGGGGACCCTTATTGTACACCGATAAACTCATCTTT. This gives the protein CACDEITTLTGGPLLYTDKLIF.

This clone showed up just a few times. This DNA's translation differs at residue 6 from TCRdb's protein, which comes from a much larger clone; a read error is likely, and the protein shown is translated from the DNA. The V call is TRDV2, the J call TRDJ1, with 13 bases aligning to TRDD3. Here the J gene came from matching the DNA to germline, since TCRdb omits it. Germline V gene lookup returns CDR1 GEAIGNYY and CDR2 EKD. With 0 bases clipped from V and 2 bases from J, the junction kept 8 bases outside the gene matches. The CDR3 is 18 amino acids. The CDR3 coding sequence is TGTGCCTGTGACACCATGTTACTGGGGGATACGAAGACCGATAAACTCATCTTT. It specifies CACDTMLLGDTKTDKLIF.

Note on this clone: The TCRdb protein, from a much larger clone, departs from this DNA's translation at residue 9, likely by read error; the protein shown derives from the DNA. The chain carries TRDV2 and TRDJ1; 12 bases fit TRDD3. The J gene was missing in TCRdb and was found by matching the end of the DNA to germline. Trimming removed 5 bases from V and 1 base from J; junction bases left unmatched: 4. The CDR3 has 15 residues. Per the germline V gene, CDR1 is GEAIGNYY and CDR2 is EKD. The CDR3 nucleotides read TGTGCCTGTGGGTACTGGGGGATACTCACCGATAAACTCATCTTT. Protein sequence: CACGYWGILTDKLIF.

By share, this clone ranks as medium-sized (0.01 to 0.1%). The chain combines TRDV2 with TRDJ1; TRDD3 matches at 8 bases. This CDR3 region has 19 residues. CDR1 and CDR2 from the germline V gene are GEAIGNYY and EKD. After removal of 0 bases from V and 0 bases from J, the junction contained 14 bases not matched to a gene. DNA of the CDR3: TGTGCCTGTGACACCGTCTCTTTTACTGGGGGTCCGTACACCGATAAACTCATCTTT. Protein sequence: CACDTVSFTGGPYTDKLIF.

Turning to this clone: The TCRdb protein, from a much larger clone, departs from this DNA's translation at residue 6, likely by read error; the protein shown derives from the DNA. The rearrangement uses TRDV3 and TRDJ1; TRDD3 matches at 9 bases. V lost 5 bases and J lost 0; bases outside the gene matches: 34. Germline V gene lookup returns CDR1 TVYSNPD and CDR2 GDNSRS (reference sequence). This CDR3 has 23 residues. The DNA of the CDR3 is TGTGCCCCGCATTTCGGCGATTCCTTCCATAAGGTACTGGGGGACGGGTACACCGATAAACTCATCTTT. This gives the protein CAPHFGDSFHKVLGDGYTDKLIF.

This clone showed up just a few times. For this DNA, TCRdb reports the protein of a much larger clone, which diverges at residue 10, most likely from a read error; the protein presented here is translated directly from the DNA. V usage is TRDV1 and J usage is TRDJ1; 9 nucleotides match TRDD3. Germline V gene data show CDR1 as TSWWSYY and CDR2 as QGS. The V and J ends lost 2 bases and 4 bases, in that order; junction bases with no gene match: 26. CDR3 size: 22 residues. The CDR3 DNA reads as TGTGCTCTTGGGGAATTTACGCGTCTTACTACTTATTGGGGGATAACAGGCGATAAACTCATCTTT. Its translation: CALGEFTRLTTYWGITGDKLIF.

This clone was seen at least ten times. Translating this DNA gives a protein that differs at residue 3 from the TCRdb one, which belongs to a much larger clone; a read error is likely, and the protein shown is this translation. The chain recombines TRDV3 with TRDJ1; D may be TRDD3 (6 bases). CDR3 length: 14 residues. In germline, CDR1 is TVYSNPD, CDR2 GDNSRS (reference sequence). Trimming pared 5 bases from V and 6 bases from J, leaving 22 bases between. As DNA, the CDR3 is TGTGCCCTCCTATATACTGGGAAGGGTAATAAACTCATCTTT. It specifies CALLYTGKGNKLIF.

This clone has just a few counts. The amino acid sequence in TCRdb belongs to a much larger clone and departs from this DNA's translation at residue 11, likely a sequencing read error; the sequence shown is translated from the DNA. V and J are TRDV1 and TRDJ1, with D possibly matching TRDD3 (7 bases). The J gene is absent in TCRdb and was assigned here via DNA matching to germline. Germline CDR1 is TSWWSYY and CDR2 is QGS. This CDR3 has 22 residues. Trimming left V 2 bases short and J 0 bases short, with 31 bases between. The CDR3 DNA follows: TGTGCTCTTGGGGAATCTCACCTCCTACGAGCTACTGGGGTGGAAGACACCGATAAACTCATCTTT. Its translation is CALGESHLLRATGVEDTDKLIF.

Worth noting for this clone: This DNA's translation and the protein TCRdb lists, from a much larger clone, do not match at residue 21, likely due to a read error; the protein shown is translated from the DNA. The J gene is uncalled and the V gene is TRDV2; TRDD3, the table's D call, lacks a check against the DNA. Germline CDR1 is GEAIGNYY and CDR2 is EKD. This CDR3 contains 22 residues. The CDR3 bases are TGTGCCTGTGACATCAAAGTAGGTAACTGGGGTACTCGTGAAAAAGAGACCGATAAACTCACCTTT. It specifies CACDIKVGNWGTREKETDKLTF.

Note on this clone: Since a far larger clone is one base different, this is likely a read error. The same CDR3 is also encoded by other DNA sequences in this sample. This chain links TRDV1 with TRDJ1; either TRDD2 or TRDD3 may fit D (5 bases each). Since TCRdb gives no J gene, matching the DNA to germline was used here to assign it. V was cut by 5 bases and J by 0 bases, with 25 bases left in between. This CDR3 is 19 amino acids long. Per germline, CDR1 TSWWSYY and CDR2 QGS. The CDR3 is CALGSFIRGFRSYTDKLIF. In nucleotides, the CDR3 is TGTGCTCTTGGGTCCTTCATCCGGGGGTTCCGATCGTACACCGATAAACTCATCTTT.

On this clone itself: This likely traces to a read error, being one base from a far larger clone. Other DNA sequences within the sample encode an identical CDR3. The rearrangement uses TRDV2 and TRDJ1; 7 bases are shared with TRDD3. The germline gives CDR1 GEAIGNYY, CDR2 EKD. The CDR3 runs 18 residues. This CDR3 is CACDTGGGVGDNTDKLIF. The CDR3, as DNA: TGTGCCTGTGACACCGGAGGAGGAGTGGGGGACAACACCGATAAACTCATTTTT.

In the case of this clone: The TCRdb protein, from a much larger clone, departs from this DNA's translation at residue 7, likely by read error; the protein shown derives from the DNA. The rearrangement joins TRDV2 to TRDJ1; TRDD3 is a possible D gene (5 bases). The ends were cut back, 2 bases at V and 0 bases at J, with 15 bases in the middle. Germline CDR1 GEAIGNYY, CDR2 EKD. The CDR3 loop spans 16 amino acids. CDR3 protein: CACDIRGKRDTDKLIF. In DNA form, the CDR3 reads TGTGCCTGTGACATTAGGGGAAAAAGGGACACCGATAAACTCATCTTT.

This clone has ten or more counts. The TCRdb protein comes from a much larger clone and disagrees with this DNA's translation at residue 12, likely due to a read error; the protein given here is derived from the DNA. The rearrangement joins TRDV1 to TRDJ1; 7 bases match TRDD3. Trimming removed 2 bases from V and 10 bases from J; junction bases left unmatched: 19. Germline lookup yields CDR1 TSWWSYY and CDR2 QGS. The CDR3 runs 17 residues. The CDR3 coding sequence is TGTGCTCTTGGGGAATGGATGAAAGGTGGGGGAGACCCTGGACTCATCTTT. This codes for CALGEWMKGGGDPGLIF.

As concerns this clone: A far larger clone differs by one base, so this is likely a read error. Additional DNA sequences in this sample encode the identical CDR3. The chain couples TRDV1 to TRDJ1, with D hard to call. Because TCRdb records no J gene, it was assigned here through a match of the DNA to germline. This CDR3 contains 18 residues. Trimming pared 3 bases from V and 2 bases from J, leaving 22 bases between. Germline CDR1 is TSWWSYY and CDR2 is QGS. This CDR3 is CALGEHIPPGAVTDKLIF. CDR3 nucleotide sequence: TGTGCTCTTGGGGAGCATATCCCCCCCGGGGCTGTTACCGATAAACTCATCTTT.

For this clone: Since a far larger clone is one base different, this is likely a read error. Other DNA sequences within the sample encode an identical CDR3. The V and J genes are TRDV1 and TRDJ1; TRDD3 agrees at 8 bases. The J gene is absent in TCRdb and was assigned here via DNA matching to germline. The junction had 13 bases not matched to a gene; V was cut back by 4 bases and J by 0 bases. This CDR3 comprises 18 residues. Germline assignment: CDR1 TSWWSYY and CDR2 QGS. The CDR3 bases are TGTGCTCTTGGGGCCATCCCCCTGGGGATACCTTACACCGATAAACTCATCTTT. Amino acids: CALGAIPLGIPYTDKLIF.

This clone was detected only a few times. The protein recorded in TCRdb matches a much larger clone and deviates from this DNA's translation at residue 18, suggesting a read error; the protein here is obtained by translating the DNA. The genes are TRDV1 and TRDJ1; 8 bases are a match to TRDD3. Assignment of the J gene here rests on matching the DNA to germline, because TCRdb gives none. This CDR3 contains 25 residues. V shed 0 bases and J 3 bases; nucleotides not matched to a gene: 33. The germline V gene has CDR1 TSWWSYY and CDR2 QGS. CDR3 region: CALGELPAVALTRILGGPRADKLIF. The CDR3 DNA sequence: TGTGCTCTTGGGGAACTTCCCGCGGTGGCCCTTACGAGGATACTGGGGGGTCCCCGGGCCGATAAACTCATCTTT.

This clone was seen a handful of times. This probably arose from a read error, given a far larger clone one base away. The sample has other DNA sequences that encode this CDR3 too. The genes are TRDV1 and TRDJ1, with 13 bases fitting TRDD3. TCRdb leaves out the J gene; it was filled in here by matching the DNA to germline. Germline V gene sequence: CDR1 TSWWSYY, CDR2 QGS. V was pared by 3 bases and J by 2 bases, with 12 bases of the junction left unmatched. This CDR3 region has 19 residues. The CDR3 DNA is TGTGCTCTTGGGGAGCATACTGGGGGATACGCTTGGTATACCGATAAACTCATCTTT. It translates to CALGEHTGGYAWYTDKLIF.

Details on this clone: For this DNA, TCRdb reports the protein of a much larger clone, which diverges at residue 12, most likely from a read error; the protein presented here is translated directly from the DNA. The chain is built from TRDV1 and TRDJ1; the match to TRDD3 covers 8 bases. The CDR3 is 18 residues long. Germline V lookup: CDR1 TSWWSYY, CDR2 QGS. V was clipped by 2 bases and J by 1 base; unmatched bases: 12. The CDR3 DNA follows: TGTGCTCTTGGGGAAGAAACCCCTACTGGGGGTATCACCGATAAACTCATCTTT. Amino acid sequence: CALGEETPTGGITDKLIF.

For this clone: A far larger clone is only one base removed, so a read error is likely. The same CDR3 can be traced to other DNA sequences in this sample. The V and J genes are TRDV1 and TRDJ1; TRDD3 matches at 12 bases. Here the J gene came from matching the DNA to germline, since TCRdb omits it. Looked up from germline, CDR1 is TSWWSYY and CDR2 is QGS. The CDR3 consists of 23 residues. CDR3 region: CALGEPAKSRMNWGIPYTDKLIF. The CDR3 DNA follows: TGTGCCCTTGGGGAGCCGGCTAAGAGCAGAATGAACTGGGGGATACCGTACACCGATAAACTCATCTTT.

Notes on this clone: This probably arose from a read error, given a far larger clone one base away. This specimen includes other DNA sequences encoding the same CDR3. The chain is built from TRDV1 and TRDJ1; 9 nucleotides match TRDD2. TCRdb does not report a J gene; here it was assigned by matching the DNA to germline references. CDR3 length: 21 residues. Germline V gives CDR1 TSWWSYY, CDR2 QGS. The CDR3 spells CALGELANLPTSTVGSDKLIF. The CDR3, as DNA: TGCGCTCTTGGGGAACTAGCCAACCTTCCTACGTCAACGGTTGGATCCGATAAACTCATCTTT.

Comments on this clone: TCRdb's entry gives the protein of a much larger clone, which mismatches this DNA's translation at residue 13, likely from a read error; the protein reported here is translated from the DNA. The V gene is TRDV2, the J gene TRDJ2; tentative D call: TRDD3 (5 bases). Matching the DNA to germline supplied the J gene, which TCRdb does not give. Deletions cut 0 bases from V and 4 bases from J, with 29 bases between. CDR3 length: 21 residues. Germline V gives CDR1 GEAIGNYY, CDR2 EKD. The CDR3 DNA is TGTGCCTGTGACACCGTCATCCGGGAACCAGGGGAGGGCTGGGCGACAGCACAACTCTTCTTT. Translation: CACDTVIREPGEGWATAQLFF.

This clone has a handful of counts. This likely reflects a read error, since a far larger clone is one base away. The sample contains more than one DNA sequence encoding this CDR3. The J gene is uncalled and the V gene is TRDV1; the table's D call, TRDD3, has no DNA check behind it. Germline V gene sequence: CDR1 TSWWSYY, CDR2 QGS. There are 19 residues in the CDR3. CDR3 in DNA: TGTGCTCTTGGGTCCCATTGTCCGAATAGATACCTCGCGGACGATAAGCTCATCTTT. Its protein product is CALGSHCPNRYLADDKLIF.

Within the sample, this clone is medium-sized. The chain uses TRDV2 and TRDJ3; 10 nucleotides align to TRDD3. CDR3 length: 24 amino acids. The germline gives CDR1 GEAIGNYY, CDR2 EKD. V shed 0 bases, J shed 1 base, and the junction held 20 bases outside the gene matches. CDR3 sequence: CACDTFAKDDSYWGISWDTRQMFF. The CDR3, as DNA: TGTGCCTGTGACACCTTCGCGAAAGACGACTCTTACTGGGGGATTTCCTGGGACACCCGACAGATGTTTTTC.

By sample share, this clone is medium-sized. The sample contains more than one DNA sequence encoding this CDR3. V gene TRDV3 combines with J gene TRDJ3, with 7 positions matching TRDD3. The germline V gene encodes CDR1 TVYSNPD and CDR2 GDNSRS (reference sequence). The CDR3 is 26 residues long. Germline trimming cut 1 base from V and 0 bases from J; bases unmatched to any gene: 33. The CDR3 DNA is TGTGCCTTTAATGATCTAACCCTCTTCGAGACTACTGATGTGGGGGACAGCTCCTGGGACACCCGACAGATGTTTTTC. Translated, it gives CAFNDLTLFETTDVGDSSWDTRQMFF.

Of note for this clone: TCRdb has a much larger clone's protein, which differs at residue 16 from the translation of this DNA, likely because of a read error; what is shown is the protein translated from the DNA. The chain recombines TRDV1 with TRDJ3, with D perhaps given as TRDD2 or TRDD3 (6 bases each). As TCRdb names no J gene, one was assigned here on the basis of a DNA match to germline. The germline gives CDR1 TSWWSYY, CDR2 QGS. The CDR3 length is 22 residues. The CDR3 loop is CALGGLPPGYLPSSWGTRQMFF. For the CDR3, the DNA is TGTGCTCTTGGGGGACTTCCTCCGGGGTACCTACCGAGCTCCTGGGGCACCCGACAGATGTTTTTC.